The source of this T cell receptor beta chain is a study of T cell changes during pregnancy in multiple sclerosis. The repertoire was sequenced with immunoSEQ multiplex PCR; TCRdb's copy has only in-frame clones and lacks some. The sample lists about 51,000 clones, 80% to 95% seen once, with under 0.85% in the top ten. The germline V gene encodes CDR1 DFQATT and CDR2 SNEGSKA (reference sequence). Trimming cost V 3 bases and J 9 bases, with 9 bases left between them. This CDR3 comprises 11 residues. Material: CD4+ T cells from peripheral blood mononuclear cells, obtained in the third trimester of pregnancy. The clonotype was recovered from a female donor with multiple sclerosis, enrolled in a pregnancy study. This chain uses TRBV20-1 with TRBJ2-1; D remains unclear. The CDR3 bases are TGCAGTGCTAGCCGGGTGGTTGAGCAGTTCTTC. Protein: CSASRVVEQFF.